This T cell receptor beta chain was obtained from a study of Ad26.COV2.S vaccination and SARS-CoV-2 variants (dated by TCRdb to the early 2020s). About the study as a whole: Donors in the vaccine arm were drawn from COV1001, a multicentre, randomized, double-blind, placebo-controlled phase I-IIa trial testing Ad26.COV2.S in healthy adults. The TCR-sequenced set comprised approximately 32 samples: around 20 Ad26.COV2.S vaccine recipients, 5 placebo recipients and 8 SARS-CoV-2 convalescent individuals. Trial participants were randomized into five groups of five: low-dose or high-dose Ad26.COV2.S given once or twice, or placebo on both occasions. Throughout the experiments and outcome assessment, investigators stayed blinded to trial group allocation. Sequencing of the TCRbeta repertoire served to evaluate the specificity and breadth of SARS-CoV-2-reactive T cell receptors following Ad26.COV2.S vaccination. Ad26.COV2.S was administered intramuscularly at 5 x 10^10 or 1 x 10^11 viral particles, either as a single shot or as two shots given 56 days apart. The research as a whole found: Substantial breadth of spike-specific CD8+ and CD4+ T cell responses was reported after vaccination. The authors noted that total T cell responses may have been underestimated by the TCR breadth and depth analyses. Vaccine and placebo recipients had comparable non-spike TCR breadth, which fits with the vaccine containing only spike. The study lacked the statistical power to compare responses across vaccine doses or regimens. Higher spike-specific TCR breadth was observed in Ad26.COV2.S recipients than in placebo recipients (P = 0.0014).

The sample's treatment or condition, from its label and the paper: approximately 18 received Ad26.COV2.S at low or high dose, single or two shots; 5 received placebo; per-sample allocation not given. For vaccine and placebo recipients, the sequenced repertoires came from samples collected on day 63 after the first injection. Cohort 1b enrolled some 25 adults aged 18-55 years at a single site in Boston, USA, between 29 July and 7 August 2020. Ad26.COV2.S was a replication-incompetent adenovirus type 26 vector that expressed a prefusion-stabilized SARS-CoV-2 spike protein derived from the original Wuhan strain. With regard to this clone: Its antigen is unknown. Base qualities are missing; no much larger clone stands one base away.

The immunoSEQ Assay was the method used to sequence TCRbeta CDR3 regions. After extraction, genomic DNA underwent amplification by bias-controlled multiplex PCR, followed by high-throughput sequencing. In the source study's methods: To quantify the absolute abundance of every unique TCRbeta CDR3 region, sequences were collapsed and filtered. T cell fraction was estimated by normalizing TCRbeta template counts to usable DNA, which was measured by amplifying reference genes present in all nucleated cells. Repertoire TCRs were annotated as SARS-CoV-2-specific when V gene, CDR3 amino acid sequence and J gene were exactly matched to a known reactive TCR set. MIRA supplied the reference SARS-CoV-2 TCR set, which was filtered for enrichment in COVID-19-positive ImmuneCODE repertoires so that public or cross-reactive TCRs were removed. Based on the MIRA antigens, annotated TCRs were further analysed at the level of specific ORF or position within ORF. Breadth was defined as the number of annotated unique rearrangements divided by the total number of unique productive rearrangements, and depth was defined as the summed frequency of the annotated unique rearrangements. Group comparisons of TCR breadth used two-sided Wilcoxon rank-sum tests. TCRdb mirrors the immuneACCESS table, restricted to in-frame sequences. Some clones are absent from its copies; in checked studies, under half trace to an unresolved V gene, and the reason for the others is unknown. V and J calls and clone size are those listed in that table; D and trimming were worked out from the DNA. This sample gives about 400,000 clones in total; roughly 90% of them show up just once. The top ten clonotypes cover 1.5% to 2% of the sample.

The sequenced sample was peripheral blood, obtained in a trial of Ad26.COV2.S vaccine versus placebo. The TCR was taken from a person between 18 and 65 years old who received the Ad26.COV2.S COVID-19 vaccine or a placebo.

CDR3 region: CASSQGQGREHGYTF. The bases are TGTGCCAGCAGCCAAGGCCAGGGGAGGGAGCATGGCTACACCTTC. This sequence uses TRBV3-1 (or the pseudogene TRBV3-2) and TRBJ1-2, with TRBD1 tentatively as D gene (6 bases match). Its CDR3 holds 15 amino acids, cysteine through phenylalanine. Here the CDR3 DNA is all that survives: 45 bases in frame from base 1. V is shortened by 1 base, J by 6 bases, and the region joining them spans 15 bases. Looking up the germline V gene (reference sequence) yields CDR1 LGHDT and CDR2 YNNKEL.